Following are 10 T cell receptor beta chains from one sample sequenced in a study of human T cells and chemical hapten exposure. This sample's time point: pre-sensitization, week 0. Stated treatment: therapeutic diphenylcyclopropenone sensitization with weekly scalp DPC. TCRdb processed the RACE reads anew with MiXCR; each CDR3 protein has one entry. The table has approximately 260,000 distinct CDR3 sequences, 8.6% seen once; the top ten hold roughly 2.5%. Sequencing used whole blood, obtained in connection with sensitization to the hapten diphenylcyclopropenone (DPC). The source of these receptors is a woman in her 40s with alopecia areata. Some clones in this sample may be carry-over from other donors' samples.

This clonotype was observed a few times. DNA of the CDR3: TGCAGCGCCGTAGGGCAGAACAATCAGCCCCAGCATTTT. Residues: CSAVGQNNQPQHF. The chain recombines TRBV29-1 with TRBJ1-5; D is undetermined. Looked up from germline, CDR1 is SQVTM and CDR2 is ANQGSEA. The germline V and J ends were trimmed by 7 bases and 3 bases, with 13 bases remaining between them. The CDR3 has 13 amino acids.

This clonotype was recorded many times. J is TRBJ1-3 and V is TRBV5-1; possible D gene TRBD1, 5 bases. Germline-derived CDR1 and CDR2 are SGHRS and YFSETQ. The CDR3 totals 17 residues. With 0 bases removed from V and 0 bases from J, the gap between germline ends came to 13 bases. CDR3 residues: CASSLAPGARSGNTIYF. DNA for the CDR3: TGCGCCAGCAGCTTGGCCCCCGGGGCGCGCTCTGGAAACACCATATATTTT.

This clonotype has a handful of counts. CDR3 bases: TGTGCCAGCAGTTACTCGACGAGACCCCTAGCGGGTCGAGATACGCAGTATTTT. Translating gives CASSYSTRPLAGRDTQYF. This chain links TRBV6-2 or TRBV6-3 with TRBJ2-3; 8 bases match TRBD2. V trimming: 0 bases; J trimming: 5 bases; junction bases outside the gene matches: 13. CDR3 size: 18 residues. Germline V gives CDR1 MNHEY, CDR2 SVGEGT.

This clonotype occurred a few times. The chain has TRBV30 and TRBJ1-2, with a possible D match to TRBD1 (5 bases). CDR3 length: 12 residues. Germline V gene data show CDR1 as GTSNPN and CDR2 as SVGIG (reference sequence). V lost 0 bases, J lost 4 bases, and 6 bases lay in between. The DNA of the CDR3 is TGTGCCTGGAGTGTGCAGGGCTATGGCTACACCTTC. This gives the protein CAWSVQGYGYTF.

This clonotype has a handful of counts. The CDR3 reads CASSFSGSAKTQYF. CDR3 DNA: TGTGCCAGCAGCTTTAGCGGGAGCGCAAAGACCCAGTACTTC. This sequence joins TRBV7-2 and TRBJ2-5; the match to TRBD2 covers 9 bases. Trimming removed 3 bases from V and 6 bases from J; junction bases left unmatched: 5. This CDR3 has 14 residues. The germline V gene has CDR1 SGHTA and CDR2 FQGNSA.

The chain employs TRBV29-1 and TRBJ1-1; no clear D gene. Trimming pared 4 bases from V and 3 bases from J, leaving 9 bases between. CDR3 size: 12 residues. Germline V gene data show CDR1 as SQVTM and CDR2 as ANQGSEA. The CDR3 DNA reads TGCAGCGTTGCAGGCAAATACACTGAAGCTTTCTTT. It encodes CSVAGKYTEAFF.

This chain uses TRBV19 with TRBJ1-5; 8 bases align to TRBD1. The germline V gene encodes CDR1 LNHDA and CDR2 SQIVND (reference sequence). The J segment lost 0 bases and the V segment lost 6 bases, leaving 10 bases of the junction unmatched. The CDR3 totals 17 residues. DNA of the CDR3: TGTGCCAGTAGCGACGACAGGGGATTTTATAGCAATCAGCCCCAGCATTTT. Encoded protein: CASSDDRGFYSNQPQHF.

This chain connects TRBV2 to TRBJ2-7; TRBD2 might be the D (6 bases). The V gene lost 4 bases and the J gene lost 3 bases, with 19 bases spanning the gap. Germline V gene lookup returns CDR1 SNHLY and CDR2 FYNNEI. This CDR3 has 16 amino acids. Here the CDR3 reads CASSGGDQTGRYEQYF. As DNA, the CDR3 is TGTGCCAGCAGTGGGGGGGATCAAACCGGCCGCTACGAGCAGTACTTC.

This clonotype came up many times. J is TRBJ1-5 and V is TRBV28, with TRBD1 identical over 8 bases. V was clipped by 3 bases and J by 6 bases; unmatched bases: 10. Germline V gives CDR1 MDHEN, CDR2 SYDVKM. CDR3 size: 16 residues. CDR3 sequence: CASSFRHTGGGQPQHF. Written as DNA, the CDR3 is TGTGCCAGCAGTTTCAGACATACAGGGGGGGGTCAGCCCCAGCATTTT.

A note on this clonotype: One end of the junction fails to match germline, which may point to a read error. The chain has TRBV6-1 and TRBJ2-4; D gene unclear. The CDR3 has 11 residues. Looked up from germline, CDR1 is MNHNS and CDR2 is SASEGT. The DNA for the CDR3 is TGTGCCAGCAGTGAAATAGGCCCCCGGTCATTC. It encodes CASSEIGPRSF.